This T cell receptor beta chain was recorded in a study of PD-1 blockade in classical Hodgkin lymphoma. Broader study findings: It was among complete responders that baseline diversity resembled that of newly diagnosed patients. Healthy donors reportedly exceeded newly diagnosed patients in baseline TCR diversity.

Some clones are missing from TCRdb's copy, which holds only in-frame ones; the method was immunoSEQ multiplex PCR. The profile shows roughly 100,000 clones, around nine tenths of them singletons. This clone occurred once. Antigen specificity is unknown. CDR1 is SGHDT, CDR2 YYEEEE, per germline. V was trimmed by 0 bases and J by 6 bases, leaving 6 bases between them. The CDR3 loop spans 12 amino acids. Each of the patients experienced relapse following autologous stem cell transplantation, and their brentuximab vedotin exposure differed. Patients had relapsed/refractory classical Hodgkin lymphoma with complete response, partial response or progressive disease as best response.

J is TRBJ1-2 and V is TRBV5-6; D unresolved. This TCR was recovered from a human donor with classical Hodgkin lymphoma. This specimen was peripheral blood mononuclear cells (PBMCs), taken before the second cycle of nivolumab. The CDR3 nucleotides are TGTGCCAGCAGCTTGGGCGTCGATGGCTACACCTTC. As protein: CASSLGVDGYTF.